One and the same sample provided the 12 T cell receptor beta chains below, sequenced in a study of T cell repertoires in cytomegalovirus infection. TCRdb recomputed calls from the reads with MiXCR, one row per CDR3 protein. The sample shows 90,000 to 120,000 distinct CDR3 sequences, under 45% of them seen only once. These receptors are not linked to any known antigen. This material consisted of CD8+ T cells from cultured PBMCs, taken from culture after CMV antigen stimulation. Every receptor here comes from a human donor in good health (CMV status not recorded). Some clones in this sample may be carry-over from other donors' samples.

V is TRBV7-6 and J is TRBJ2-2; 8 nucleotides match TRBD1. J gave up 2 bases and V 5 bases, and 7 bases lay outside the gene matches. Germline loops: CDR1 SGHVS, CDR2 FNYEAQ. The CDR3 extends over 16 amino acids. The CDR3 protein is CASSPRGQGNTGELFF. CDR3 bases: TGTGCCAGCAGCCCTCGAGGACAGGGAAACACCGGGGAGCTGTTTTTT. Filled out from reference TRBV7-6 and TRBJ2-2, the complete variable domain reads GAGVSQSPRYKVTKRGQDVALRCDPISGHVSLYWYRQALGQGPEFLTYFNYEAQQDKSGLPNDRFSAERPEGSISTLTIQRTEQRDSAMYRCASSPRGQGNTGELFFGEGSRLTVL.

This clonotype was seen ten or more times. The chain carries TRBV7-2 and TRBJ2-3; TRBD2 matches at 10 bases. The CDR3 has 15 amino acids. V shed 4 bases and J 7 bases; nucleotides not matched to a gene: 8. CDR1 is SGHTA and CDR2 is FQGNSA in the germline V gene. The CDR3 region has the DNA TGTGCCAGCAGCTCCTCCAGCGGGGGGGCCTATACGCAGTATTTT. This gives the protein CASSSSSGGAYTQYF.

As regards this clonotype: This could be a read error, since a much larger clone is one nucleotide away. The chain carries TRBV7-8 and TRBJ2-5; no reliable D call. This CDR3 has 15 residues. From germline, CDR1 is SGHVS and CDR2 FQNEAQ. DNA of the CDR3: TGTGCCAGCAGCTTAGCGGGGATGATGGGCGAGACCCAGCACTTC. Its translation: CASSLAGMMGETQHF.

The rearrangement uses TRBV6-8 and TRBJ1-1, with 7 positions matching TRBD1. The CDR3 runs to 13 residues. CDR1 MNHGY and CDR2 SAAAGT come from the germline V gene. Losses at the gene ends were 5 bases for V and 5 bases for J; bases not matched to a gene: 5. CDR3 protein: CASSGTGVTEAFF. In DNA form, the CDR3 reads TGTGCCAGCAGTGGCACAGGGGTGACTGAAGCTTTCTTT.

This sequence joins TRBV28 and TRBJ2-3; D call uncertain. CDR3 length: 15 amino acids. V was trimmed by 7 bases and J by 3 bases, leaving 17 bases between them. Per germline, CDR1 MDHEN and CDR2 SYDVKM. The chain's CDR3 is CASTPLGIFTDTQYF. The CDR3, as DNA: TGTGCCAGCACCCCACTGGGGATTTTTACAGATACGCAGTATTTT.

The rearrangement uses TRBV12-3 or TRBV12-4 and TRBJ1-5; possible D gene TRBD1, 6 bases. The CDR3 loop spans 14 amino acids. Trimming took 6 bases from V and 3 from J, leaving 12 bases between them. CDR3 region: CASSSDRNNQPQHF. CDR3 nucleotide sequence: TGTGCCAGCAGCTCCGACAGGAACAATCAGCCCCAGCATTTT.

The sample holds a few counts of this clonotype. Because it lacks the conserved phenylalanine or tryptophan at the end, this CDR3 is likely a read error. It is unclear where the CDR3 begins or ends on the DNA, so no DNA is shown, and the CDR3 is as TCRdb lists it. V and J are TRBV13 and TRBJ1-2. Germline-derived CDR1 and CDR2 are PRHDT and FYEKMQ (reference sequence). The CDR3 has 9 amino acids, counting both end residues. The CDR3 sequence is CASSPLEAL.

In this sample, this clonotype turned up a few times. This chain links TRBV4-1 with TRBJ2-3, with 7 bases matching TRBD1. This CDR3 has 13 residues. Germline V gives CDR1 MGHRA, CDR2 YSYEKL. The junction had 5 bases not matched to a gene; V was cut back by 4 bases and J by 7 bases. The CDR3 coding sequence is TGCGCCAGCAGCCCTGGACAGGTGAATACGCAGTATTTT. It is translated as CASSPGQVNTQYF.

V and J are TRBV19 and TRBJ1-1; D unresolved. This CDR3 spans 14 amino acids. The germline CDR1 and CDR2 sequences are LNHDA and SQIVND (reference sequence). V gave up 5 bases and J gave up 2 bases, with 12 bases separating them. The CDR3 sequence is CASSHGEGNTEAFF. DNA of the CDR3: TGTGCCAGTAGTCACGGCGAAGGTAACACTGAAGCTTTCTTT.

This clonotype appeared a few times. The rearrangement joins TRBV7-2 to TRBJ2-7; 9 bases line up with TRBD2. This CDR3 region has 14 residues. Germline lookup yields CDR1 SGHTA and CDR2 FQGNSA. Trimming at V came to 1 base and at J to 6 bases, leaving 4 bases not matched to a gene. The chain's CDR3 is CASSLGRGGLEQYF. The DNA for the CDR3 is TGTGCCAGCAGCTTAGGGCGGGGGGGCCTCGAGCAGTACTTC.

The chain links TRBV27 to TRBJ1-2, with 11 positions matching TRBD1. Unmatched junction bases numbered 1, after V lost 5 bases and J lost 2 bases. The CDR3 has 14 residues. Germline V CDR1 and CDR2: MNHEY, SMNVEV (reference sequence). This CDR3 reads CASSGTGGNYGYTF. In DNA form, the CDR3 reads TGTGCCAGCAGTGGGACAGGGGGGAACTATGGCTACACCTTC.

This chain joins TRBV28 and TRBJ2-1; TRBD1 matches at 12 bases. Trimming took 2 bases from V and 12 from J; bases not matched to a gene: 5. Germline V gene sequence: CDR1 MDHEN, CDR2 SYDVKM. The CDR3 runs to 14 residues. The CDR3 nucleotides read TGTGCCAGCAGTTTAGGGGGACAGGGGGCCGGGCAGTTCTTC. Residues: CASSLGGQGAGQFF.